This record looks at one T cell receptor (beta chain) sequence and its context. Antigen unknown. For three donor pairs, CD4+ naive/memory and CD8+ naive/effector-memory/TEMRA unstimulated subsets were also sequenced. This sample was taken from a study of siplizumab effects on memory and regulatory T cells. The protocol was immunoSEQ multiplex PCR, while the TCRdb copy is restricted to in-frame clones and leaves out a portion. This table holds just over 60,000 clones, roughly 78% found once. General observations from the study: Apparently more diverse than memory cells, naive T cells also seemed major alloresponse contributors. Where siplizumab was present, mappable alloreactive CD4+ clones averaged approximately 66% Treg-derived, compared with 25% to 30% in controls. There was no confirmation of the suppressive function of proliferating Tregs from siplizumab cultures.

Germline loops: CDR1 MRHNA, CDR2 SNTAGT. CDR3 size: 13 residues. J gave up 7 bases and V 4 bases, and 6 bases lay outside the gene matches. Material: memory CD4+ T cells sorted from blood. This receptor was identified in a human donor in good health. This chain links TRBV6-4 with TRBJ1-1; 7 bases match TRBD1. The CDR3 nucleotides are TGTGCCAGCAGTGTCAACCGGGACAGTGAAGCTTTCTTT. Amino acids: CASSVNRDSEAFF.